The 20 T cell receptor beta chains in this list originate from one sample, sequenced in a study of cytomegalovirus exposure and HLA in healthy donors. The PCR employed 60 Vbeta primers together with 13 Jbeta primers. The method was immunoSEQ multiplex PCR; TCRdb's version includes in-frame clones alone and lacks a portion of them. Counted here are 150,000 or so clones, around 75% occurring once; the ten biggest clones make up about 1.5%. Sequences were obtained from PBMCs. The source of these receptors is a woman aged 18-29 years in good health and CMV-seronegative.

The V and J genes are TRBV29-1 and TRBJ2-1; 8 bases fit TRBD2. Germline V CDR1 and CDR2: SQVTM, ANQGSEA. J was trimmed by 3 bases and V by 5 bases; bases with no gene match: 9. The CDR3 runs to 15 residues. As DNA, the CDR3 is TGCAGCGTTACGAAGAGCGGGAGACTCTACAATGAGCAGTTCTTC. It translates to CSVTKSGRLYNEQFF.

The chain joins TRBV7-2 to TRBJ1-1; a weak D match, TRBD1 (5 bases). Germline CDR1 SGHTA, CDR2 FQGNSA. Trimming stripped 5 bases from V and 1 base from J, with 8 bases between. This CDR3 spans 13 amino acids. In nucleotides, the CDR3 is TGTGCCAGCAGCGCGACAGCGAACACTGAAGCTTTCTTT. Encoded protein: CASSATANTEAFF.

This clone was observed a handful of times. V gene TRBV4-2 combines with J gene TRBJ2-3; TRBD2 agrees at 12 bases. Unmatched junction bases numbered 3, after V lost 4 bases and J lost 4 bases. The CDR3 consists of 15 residues. The germline V gene has CDR1 LGHNA and CDR2 YNFKEQ. The CDR3 here is CASSPGLAGPDTQYF. The CDR3 DNA follows: TGTGCCAGCAGCCCCGGACTAGCGGGACCAGATACGCAGTATTTT.

The V call is TRBV27, the J call TRBJ2-1; TRBD2 aligns across 7 bases. With V trimmed by 6 bases and J by 7 bases, 9 bases remained unmatched. Germline V gene lookup returns CDR1 MNHEY and CDR2 SMNVEV (reference sequence). The CDR3 covers 14 residues. The CDR3 DNA sequence: TGTGCCAGCAGGAGCGGGGAGGGTACGAATGAGCAGTTCTTC. Encoded protein: CASRSGEGTNEQFF.

The CDR3 nucleotides read TGTGCCAGCAGCTTAATTTCCCGAGCAGATACGCAGTATTTT. This gives the protein CASSLISRADTQYF. The chain combines TRBV7-3 with TRBJ2-3; D is uncertain. The CDR3 is 14 residues long. The V end was cut by 1 base, the J end by 4 bases, with 9 bases between. The germline V gene has CDR1 SGHTA and CDR2 FQGTGA.

This clone came up once. V usage is TRBV6-5 and J usage is TRBJ1-5; the D is unclear. This CDR3 spans 15 amino acids. CDR1 MNHEY and CDR2 SVGAGI come from the germline V gene. Trimming stripped 0 bases from V and 7 bases from J, with 13 bases between. This CDR3 is CASSYSNRGGQPQHF. As DNA, the CDR3 is TGTGCCAGCAGTTACTCAAATCGGGGTGGACAGCCCCAGCATTTT.

This clone was detected only once. V is TRBV10-2 and J is TRBJ2-1, with TRBD2 matching 11 bases. J was trimmed by 8 bases and V by 10 bases; bases with no gene match: 7. CDR1 and CDR2 (germline): WSHSY, SAAADI. The CDR3 is 13 amino acids. CDR3 bases: TGCGCCATCACTAGCGGGGGTATGGATGAGCAGTTCTTC. Translating it yields CAITSGGMDEQFF.

The chain combines TRBV10-2 with TRBJ2-3, with a possible D match to TRBD2 (6 bases). Looked up from germline, CDR1 is WSHSY and CDR2 is SAAADI. The CDR3 spans 13 residues. V was pared by 8 bases and J by 5 bases, with 14 bases between. The CDR3 loop reads CASAPGVLDTQYF. The CDR3 DNA follows: TGCGCCAGCGCCCCGGGAGTACTAGATACGCAGTATTTT.

This chain links TRBV7-3 with TRBJ1-1; TRBD1 agrees at 9 bases. V shed 1 base, J shed 1 base, and the junction held 1 base outside the gene matches. CDR3 length equals 15 residues. Per the germline V gene, CDR1 is SGHTA and CDR2 is FQGTGA. CDR3 sequence (DNA): TGTGCCAGCAGCTTAATGGGACAGGGGAACACTGAAGCTTTCTTT. Its protein is CASSLMGQGNTEAFF.

This sequence joins TRBV4-3 and TRBJ1-2; weak D call: TRBD1 (5 bases). The CDR3 has 17 residues. V lost 0 bases to trimming and J lost 8 bases, with 22 bases between them. Germline V gene lookup returns CDR1 LGHNA and CDR2 YSLEER. CDR3 nucleotides: TGCGCCAGCAGCCAAGATGCCGGCCAGGGCCTTTTAGAAGGCTACACCTTC. Its protein is CASSQDAGQGLLEGYTF.

The CDR3, as DNA: TGTGCCAGCAGCTCGCGGGACGGCACCGGGGAGCTGTTTTTT. Amino acid sequence: CASSSRDGTGELFF. The J gene is TRBJ2-2, the V gene TRBV7-9; a possible D gene is TRBD2 (6 bases). Germline V gene data show CDR1 as SEHNR and CDR2 as FQNEAQ (reference sequence). This CDR3 spans 14 amino acids. Trimming removed 4 bases from V and 4 bases from J, with 10 bases in between.

The chain joins TRBV27 to TRBJ2-1; 14 bases line up with TRBD2. CDR1 and CDR2 from the germline V gene are MNHEY and SMNVEV (reference sequence). The junction had 7 bases not matched to a gene; V was cut back by 9 bases and J by 6 bases. This CDR3 is built from 15 residues. This CDR3 is CASGTTSGRANEQFF. In DNA, the CDR3 is TGTGCCAGTGGAACGACTAGCGGGAGGGCCAATGAGCAGTTCTTC.

The chain carries TRBV10-1 and TRBJ2-3; 7 bases are shared with TRBD1. J lost 14 bases, V lost 0 bases, and 8 bases had no gene match. Germline values: CDR1 WNHNN, CDR2 SYGVQD (reference sequence). The CDR3 consists of 13 residues. The CDR3 nucleotides are TGCGCCAGCAGTGAGTCCCGACAGGGCGGCGGGTATTTT. Translated, it gives CASSESRQGGGYF.

In this sample, this clone turned up a few times. The J gene is TRBJ2-3, the V gene TRBV4-3, with 9 bases lining up with TRBD1. CDR1 and CDR2 from the germline V gene are LGHNA and YSLEER. The CDR3 sequence is 16 residues long. Trimming at V came to 3 bases and at J to 4 bases, leaving 8 bases not matched to a gene. This chain's CDR3 is CASSQVDRGYPDTQYF. CDR3 DNA sequence: TGCGCCAGCAGCCAGGTAGACAGGGGGTATCCAGATACGCAGTATTTT.

This clone was detected only a few times. The J gene is TRBJ1-1, the V gene TRBV6-1; tentatively, D is TRBD1 (6 bases). The CDR3 is 13 residues long. Germline V gene lookup returns CDR1 MNHNS and CDR2 SASEGT. Trimming took 6 bases from V and 1 from J, leaving 9 bases between them. CDR3 DNA: TGTGCCAGCAGGGACAGCCAGAACACTGAAGCTTTCTTT. It specifies CASRDSQNTEAFF.

The chain employs TRBV2 and TRBJ2-3; TRBD2 matches at 11 bases. Germline V gives CDR1 SNHLY, CDR2 FYNNEI. The CDR3 has 16 residues. The V and J ends lost 5 bases and 3 bases, in that order; junction bases with no gene match: 7. The CDR3 sequence: CASSLSGGAVTDTQYF. The DNA for the CDR3 is TGTGCCAGCAGTCTTAGCGGGGGGGCTGTAACAGATACGCAGTATTTT. The full variable domain, with the rest looked up from reference TRBV2 and TRBJ2-3, is EPEVTQTPSHQVTQMGQEVILRCVPISNHLYFYWYRQILGQKVEFLVSFYNNEISEKSEIFDDQFSVERPDGSNFTLKIRSTKLEDSAMYFCASSLSGGAVTDTQYFGPGTRLTVL.

The chain couples TRBV5-5 to TRBJ1-6; no definite D call. CDR3 length: 16 residues. Trimming cost V 1 base and J 3 bases, with 11 bases left between them. Germline CDR1 and CDR2: SGHKS and YYEKEE (reference sequence). The CDR3 sequence: CASSLFSSIYNSPLHF. The CDR3 nucleotides read TGTGCCAGCAGCTTGTTCAGTTCGATCTATAATTCACCCCTCCACTTT.

This clone has a single count. Here the CDR3 DNA reads TGCAGCGTTGCCGACAGGGACTATGGCTACACCTTC. This translates into CSVADRDYGYTF. This chain links TRBV29-1 with TRBJ1-2, with TRBD1 identical over 7 bases. The germline gives CDR1 SQVTM, CDR2 ANQGSEA. The ends lost 4 bases at V and 3 bases at J; junction bases unmatched: 2. The CDR3 loop spans 12 amino acids. Variable domain in full (rest from reference TRBV29-1 and TRBJ1-2): SAVISQKPSRDICQRGTSLTIQCQVDSQVTMMFWYRQQPGQSLTLIATANQGSEATYESGFVIDKFPISRPNLTFSTLTVSNMSPEDSSIYLCSVADRDYGYTFGSGTRLTVV.

The V gene is TRBV5-4, the J gene TRBJ1-1; D is unresolved. Looked up from germline, CDR1 is SGHNT and CDR2 is YYREEE (reference sequence). V lost 9 bases and J 1 base, leaving 10 bases between the germline ends. This CDR3 spans 12 amino acids. The CDR3 DNA reads TGTGCCACCATACACCCGAACACTGAAGCTTTCTTT. Amino acid sequence: CATIHPNTEAFF.

There are a few counts of this clone. CDR3 sequence (DNA): TGTGCCAGCAGCTACAGCGGGGGGGCCGTGGATACGCAGTATTTT. Translating gives CASSYSGGAVDTQYF. This sequence joins TRBV7-3 and TRBJ2-3, with 10 positions matching TRBD2. This CDR3 spans 15 amino acids. CDR1 is SGHTA and CDR2 is FQGTGA in the germline V gene. The trim removed 4 bases at V and 6 bases at J, leaving 7 bases unmatched.